Listed here is a single TCR beta chain. Antigen: not known. Deletions cut 6 bases from V and 4 bases from J, with 13 bases between. Germline-derived CDR1 and CDR2 are LNHDA and SQIVND (reference sequence). The length of the CDR3 is 14 residues. MiXCR was run by TCRdb on the 5' RACE reads, yielding one entry per CDR3 protein. The top ten clones hold around 15% of a sample with just under 600,000 distinct CDR3 sequences, 13% of them seen once. The sample comes from a study of T cells after yellow fever vaccination. Study-level findings and limits: When the response was secondary, it was weaker but reached its peak faster, day 5 versus 15. Relatively few clonotypes were ones that appeared in both CD4 and CD8 compartments.

Material: PBMCs, obtained on the day of the yellow fever booster vaccination. This receptor was taken from a man under 40 who received the YFV17D yellow fever vaccine. V usage is TRBV19 and J usage is TRBJ1-5; no clear D. CDR3 region: CASSATIGNQPQHF. Here the CDR3 DNA reads TGTGCCAGTAGCGCCACAATTGGGAATCAGCCCCAGCATTTT.